The rows below give T cell receptor beta chains drawn from one sample of a study of T cell responses to AZD1222 COVID-19 vaccine. Some clones are missing from TCRdb's copy, which holds only in-frame ones; the method was immunoSEQ multiplex PCR. The data show tens of thousands of clones, about 93% seen once. Sequences were derived from peripheral blood, sampled on day 0 of MenACWY control vaccination. The receptor source for this set is an adult in good health. The CDR3 runs from the conserved cysteine through the conserved F or W. Each record gives: V gene, J gene, D gene, CDR3 DNA, CDR3 protein. A D gene is named only where the DNA matches it firmly.

v_call: TRBV6-6
j_call: TRBJ1-3
d_call: NA
cdr3_nt: TGTGCCAGCAGTTACGAAAACACCATATATTTT
cdr3_aa: CASSYENTIYF

v_call: TRBV4-2
j_call: TRBJ2-7
d_call: NA
cdr3_nt: TGTGCCAGCAGCCAAGATGCGGGCGCCGGCTACGAGCAGTACTTC
cdr3_aa: CASSQDAGAGYEQYF

v_call: TRBV11-3
j_call: TRBJ2-1
d_call: TRBD2
cdr3_nt: TGTGCCAGCAGCCTTAGTACTAGCGGGAGGGTCAATGAGCAGTTCTTC
cdr3_aa: CASSLSTSGRVNEQFF

v_call: TRBV4-1
j_call: TRBJ2-1
d_call: NA
cdr3_nt: TGCGCCAGCAGCCAAGATGCCCGAGGGGGAGAGCAGTTCTTC
cdr3_aa: CASSQDARGGEQFF

v_call: TRBV19
j_call: TRBJ2-1
d_call: TRBD2
cdr3_nt: TGTGCCAGTATCGAGACCGGGACTAACAATGAGCAGTTCTTC
cdr3_aa: CASIETGTNNEQFF

v_call: TRBV19
j_call: TRBJ1-3
d_call: NA
cdr3_nt: TGTGCCAGTATCGCAGGGAGCTCTGGAAACACCATATATTTT
cdr3_aa: CASIAGSSGNTIYF

v_call: TRBV28
j_call: TRBJ2-4
d_call: NA
cdr3_nt: TGTGCCAGCAGTCAGGGGGGTACCAAAAACATTCAGTACTTC
cdr3_aa: CASSQGGTKNIQYF

v_call: TRBV6-5
j_call: TRBJ2-1
d_call: NA
cdr3_nt: TGTGCCAGCAGCCAGACCCCAGTCACATACAATGAGCAGTTCTTC
cdr3_aa: CASSQTPVTYNEQFF

v_call: TRBV28
j_call: TRBJ2-7
d_call: NA
cdr3_nt: TGTGCCAGCAGTTTACAGGGGTCCTACGAGCAGTACTTC
cdr3_aa: CASSLQGSYEQYF

v_call: TRBV7-6
j_call: TRBJ1-6
d_call: NA
cdr3_nt: TGTGCCAGCAGCCAGTACGCCAGCCCTGTCAGCTCTAATTCACCCCTCCACTTT
cdr3_aa: CASSQYASPVSSNSPLHF

v_call: TRBV2
j_call: TRBJ1-1
d_call: TRBD1
cdr3_nt: TGTGCCAGCAGGTCGACAGGGCTCACTGAAGCTTTCTTT
cdr3_aa: CASRSTGLTEAFF